What follows describes a single T cell receptor beta chain. Its target is not known. The data were taken from a study of T cells in Graves' hyperthyroidism and ophthalmopathy. Study-level findings and limits: Progression to ophthalmopathy was predicted a median of roughly 6.6 months early.

Investigators excluded patients with uncontrolled infection, other autoimmune disease, pregnancy or lactation. Using around 10 ml of fresh peripheral blood, PBMCs were prepared. Amplification targeted TCR beta CDR3 regions from RNA transcripts. First-round RT-PCR targeting the TCR CDR3 was performed with the HTBI primer set. TCRdb ran MiXCR on the multiplex PCR reads and lists one entry per CDR3 protein. The table includes more than 550,000 distinct CDR3 sequences, around 19% detected once. The germline CDR1 and CDR2 sequences are LNHDA and SQIVND (reference sequence). The CDR3 is made up of 13 amino acids. V lost 5 bases to trimming and J lost 2 bases, with 9 bases between them.

This TCR derives from a woman between 50 and 59 years old with Graves' hyperthyroidism that later progressed to Graves' ophthalmopathy. The chain employs TRBV19 and TRBJ2-5; D is ambiguous. Input material: blood. CDR3 loop: CASSLMGQETQYF. CDR3 nucleotides: TGTGCCAGTAGTCTGATGGGGCAAGAGACCCAGTACTTC. Using reference TRBV19 and TRBJ2-5 for the parts outside the CDR3, the full variable domain is DGGITQSPKYLFRKEGQNVTLSCEQNLNHDAMYWYRQDPGQGLRLIYYSQIVNDFQKGDIAEGYSVSREKKESFPLTVTSAQKNPTAFYLCASSLMGQETQYFGPGTRLLVL.